A selection of T cell receptor beta chains follows, all from one sample in a study of blood T cell repertoires in COVID-19. Using immunoSEQ multiplex PCR, the repertoire was profiled, and TCRdb retains in-frame clones only, with some absent. The sample lists approximately 54,000 clones; 65% to 90% were seen once. The sequencing sample was made of peripheral blood. Receptor source: a human donor in a cohort sampled during active COVID-19. Each CDR3 is given with its conserved first and last residue. The order of the fields is clone size, J gene, D gene, V gene, CDR3 protein, CDR3 DNA. A D gene is named only where the DNA matches it firmly. Expanded clones get a size class; other rows say once, few or many, or leave the size out.

>.|TRBJ1-1|.|TRBV7-8
CASSFTGTTEAFF
TGTGCCAGCAGCTTTACAGGGACCACTGAAGCTTTCTTT
>.|TRBJ1-5|.|TRBV30
CAWNADSNQPQHF
TGTGCCTGGAACGCGGATAGCAATCAGCCCCAGCATTTT
>.|TRBJ1-1|.|TRBV7-2
CASRGKGIRNTEAFF
TGTGCCAGCAGGGGGAAGGGGATTCGGAACACTGAAGCTTTCTTT
>.|TRBJ1-3|.|TRBV19
CASRRVTSGNTIYF
TGTGCCAGTCGCCGGGTTACTTCTGGAAACACCATATATTTT
>.|TRBJ1-2|TRBD1|TRBV5-4
CASSHLQGSNYGYTF
TGTGCCAGCAGTCATCTACAGGGGTCTAACTATGGCTACACCTTC
>once|TRBJ2-7|.|TRBV30
CAWSLDGAATYEQYF
TGTGCCTGGAGCCTTGATGGGGCGGCTACCTACGAGCAGTACTTC
>.|TRBJ1-5|.|TRBV10-2
CASSDRSNQPQHF
TGCGCCAGCTCAGACAGGAGCAATCAGCCCCAGCATTTT
>.|TRBJ2-5|.|TRBV7-3
CASSPSGPQETQYF
TGTGCCAGCAGCCCCAGCGGGCCGCAAGAGACCCAGTACTTC
>.|TRBJ2-5|.|TRBV9
CASSTSWGRETQYF
TGTGCCAGCAGCACGAGCTGGGGGCGAGAGACCCAGTACTTC
>once|TRBJ2-5|.|TRBV7-2
CASSLNRLETQYF
TGTGCCAGCAGCTTAAACAGGCTTGAGACCCAGTACTTC
>.|TRBJ1-1|.|TRBV19
CASSIPPQVEAFF
TGTGCCAGTAGTATCCCGCCGCAGGTTGAAGCTTTCTTT
>.|TRBJ1-3|TRBD1|TRBV3-1/TRBV3-2
CASSWGTAGNTIYF
TGTGCCAGCAGCTGGGGGACAGCTGGAAACACCATATATTTT
>.|TRBJ2-1|.|TRBV7-6
CASRQDRNNEQFF
TGTGCCAGCAGACAAGACAGAAACAATGAGCAGTTCTTC
>.|TRBJ2-7|TRBD1|TRBV7-2
CASSSPGQGVEQYF
TGTGCCAGCAGCTCCCCGGGACAGGGTGTTGAGCAGTACTTC
>.|TRBJ2-7|TRBD2|TRBV29-1
CSVEDRRGGTYEQYF
TGCAGCGTTGAAGACAGGCGGGGAGGGACCTACGAGCAGTACTTC
>once|TRBJ1-1|.|TRBV29-1
CSVVSRLADTEAFF
TGCAGCGTTGTGAGCAGGCTAGCTGACACTGAAGCTTTCTTT
>.|TRBJ2-1|.|TRBV19
CASSHLGSLDYNEQFF
TGTGCCAGTAGTCACCTCGGGAGTCTGGACTACAATGAGCAGTTCTTC
>.|TRBJ2-2|.|TRBV18
CASSPPSAGADTGELFF
TGTGCCAGCTCACCACCTTCCGCAGGGGCCGACACCGGGGAGCTGTTTTTT
>.|TRBJ2-1|.|TRBV9
CASSATPHYSNEQFF
TGTGCCAGCAGCGCGACCCCGCACTACTCCAATGAGCAGTTCTTC
>.|TRBJ1-2|.|TRBV6-2/TRBV6-3
CASSYSSQANYGYTF
TGTGCCAGCAGTTACTCTTCCCAGGCGAACTATGGCTACACCTTC
>.|TRBJ2-5|.|TRBV11-3
CASTEYGETQYF
TGTGCCAGCACAGAGTACGGGGAGACCCAGTACTTC
>.|TRBJ1-3|TRBD1|TRBV23-1
CASSQSPGTGENIGNTIYF
TGCGCCAGCAGTCAATCTCCCGGGACAGGGGAGAATATCGGAAACACCATATATTTT
>.|TRBJ1-1|TRBD1|TRBV12-5
CASGEQGGEAFF
TGTGCTAGTGGTGAACAGGGGGGTGAAGCTTTCTTT
>.|TRBJ1-6|.|TRBV7-9
CASGGTAGSPLHF
TGTGCCAGTGGCGGGACCGCTGGATCACCCCTCCACTTT
>.|TRBJ1-2|.|TRBV30
CAWSADSTYGYTF
TGTGCCTGGAGTGCCGACAGTACCTATGGCTACACCTTC
>.|TRBJ1-6|.|TRBV11-2
CASSSDYSYNSPLHF
TGTGCCAGCAGCTCAGATTACTCCTATAATTCACCCCTCCACTTT
>.|TRBJ1-1|.|TRBV2
CASSRTTRGGTEAFF
TGTGCCAGCAGTAGGACAACCCGGGGAGGCACTGAAGCTTTCTTT
>.|TRBJ1-4|.|TRBV30
CAWSVIRRAGEKLFF
TGTGCCTGGAGTGTGATCCGCAGGGCCGGGGAAAAACTGTTTTTT
>.|TRBJ1-5|.|TRBV24-1
CATSDNLGVRPQHF
TGTGCCACCAGTGATAATCTAGGGGTTAGGCCCCAGCATTTT
>.|TRBJ2-7|TRBD2|TRBV4-1
CASSQQGPGLAGQAYEQYF
TGCGCCAGCAGCCAACAGGGGCCGGGACTAGCGGGTCAAGCCTACGAGCAGTACTTC
>few|TRBJ2-1|.|TRBV10-1
CASSEFGWAATNEQFF
TGCGCCAGCAGTGAGTTTGGTTGGGCAGCCACTAATGAGCAGTTCTTC
>.|TRBJ1-4|TRBD1|TRBV5-4
CASSLGGQGYEKLFF
TGTGCCAGCAGCCTGGGGGGACAGGGGTATGAAAAACTGTTTTTT
>.|TRBJ1-2|TRBD1|TRBV11-1
CASSPDRGPNYGYTF
TGTGCCAGCAGCCCTGACAGGGGGCCCAACTATGGCTACACCTTC
>.|TRBJ2-1|.|TRBV2
CASSDGGFYNEQFF
TGTGCCAGCAGTGACGGAGGCTTCTACAATGAGCAGTTCTTC
>.|TRBJ2-2|.|TRBV6-4
CASSPSQGTGELFF
TGTGCCAGCAGTCCCTCACAGGGTACCGGGGAGCTGTTTTTT
>.|TRBJ2-1|TRBD2|TRBV10-1
CASSQGLAPNANEQFF
TGCGCCAGCAGTCAAGGACTAGCGCCGAACGCCAATGAGCAGTTCTTC
>.|TRBJ2-7|TRBD1|TRBV3-1/TRBV3-2
CASSQAGAGQGAHEQYF
TGTGCCAGCAGCCAAGCGGGCGCCGGCCAGGGGGCCCACGAGCAGTACTTC
>.|TRBJ1-6|.|TRBV27
CASSPLTVNSPLHF
TGTGCCAGCAGTCCGTTGACAGTGAATTCACCCCTCCACTTT
>.|TRBJ2-5|.|TRBV29-1
CSASFGANPSRETQYF
TGCAGCGCCAGTTTCGGCGCCAACCCTTCGAGGGAGACCCAGTACTTC
>.|TRBJ1-5|.|TRBV6-5
CASSYSLGEGQPQHF
TGTGCCAGCAGTTACTCGTTGGGGGAGGGTCAGCCCCAGCATTTT
>.|TRBJ2-1|TRBD2|TRBV3-1/TRBV3-2
CASSQKAGGLYNEQFF
TGTGCCAGCAGCCAAAAAGCGGGGGGATTATACAATGAGCAGTTCTTC
>.|TRBJ1-1|.|TRBV7-3
CASSTSGENTEAFF
TGTGCCAGCAGCACCTCCGGAGAGAACACTGAAGCTTTCTTT
>.|TRBJ1-2|.|TRBV5-6
CASSSTVAYGYTF
TGTGCCAGCAGCTCGACAGTTGCCTATGGCTACACCTTC
>.|TRBJ2-1|TRBD2|TRBV11-2
CASSLKGTSGKGNEQFF
TGTGCCAGCAGCTTAAAGGGGACTAGCGGGAAGGGGAATGAGCAGTTCTTC
>.|TRBJ1-6|TRBD1|TRBV5-5
CASSFTGADSPLHF
TGTGCCAGCAGCTTCACAGGGGCGGATTCACCCCTCCACTTT